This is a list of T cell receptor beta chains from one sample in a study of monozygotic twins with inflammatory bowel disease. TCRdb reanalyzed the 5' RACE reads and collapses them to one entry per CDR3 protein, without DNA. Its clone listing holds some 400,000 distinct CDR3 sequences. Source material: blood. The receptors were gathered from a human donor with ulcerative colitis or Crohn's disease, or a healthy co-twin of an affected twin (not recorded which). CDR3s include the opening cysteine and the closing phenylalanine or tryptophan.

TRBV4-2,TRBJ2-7,CASSQPPGPEQYF
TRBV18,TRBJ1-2,CASSPSGAGYTF
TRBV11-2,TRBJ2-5,CASSLDQSPGWKTQYF
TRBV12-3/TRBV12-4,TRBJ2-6,CASNARSGANVLTF
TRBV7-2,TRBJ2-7,CASSPPRRGGSEQYF
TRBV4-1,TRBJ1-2,CASSQRDGPYGYTF
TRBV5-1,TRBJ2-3,CASSHPGGKQYF
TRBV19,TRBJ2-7,CASSPRPATYEQYF
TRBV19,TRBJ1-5,CASSQGGPEPQHF
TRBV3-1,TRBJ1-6,CASSSVYSPLHF
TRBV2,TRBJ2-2,CASNHNTGELFF
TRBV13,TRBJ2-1,CASSFPAGSIYNEQFF
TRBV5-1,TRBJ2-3,CASSLGAGTSGGADTQYF
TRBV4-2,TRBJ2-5,CASSQTATGAQETQYF
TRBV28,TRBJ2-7,CASTEAGAGEQYF
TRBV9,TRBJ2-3,CASSVIGAHTDTQYF
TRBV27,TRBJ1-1,CASSYGRNTEAFF
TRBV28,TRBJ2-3,CASSSDRDVGRDTQYF